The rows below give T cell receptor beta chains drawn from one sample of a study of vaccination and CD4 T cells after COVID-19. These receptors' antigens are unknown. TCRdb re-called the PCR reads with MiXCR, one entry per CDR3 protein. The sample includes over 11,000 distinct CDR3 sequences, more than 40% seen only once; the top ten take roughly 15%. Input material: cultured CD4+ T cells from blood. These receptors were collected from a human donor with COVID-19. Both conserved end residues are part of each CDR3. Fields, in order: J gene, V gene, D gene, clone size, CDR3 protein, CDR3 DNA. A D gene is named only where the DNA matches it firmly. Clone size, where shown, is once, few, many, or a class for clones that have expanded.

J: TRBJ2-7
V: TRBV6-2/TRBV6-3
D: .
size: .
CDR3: CASSYFQIAYEQYF
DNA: TGTGCCAGCAGTTACTTCCAGATTGCCTACGAGCAGTACTTC

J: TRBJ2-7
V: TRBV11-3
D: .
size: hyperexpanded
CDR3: CASSPDRPSYEQYF
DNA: TGTGCCAGCAGCCCCGACCGTCCATCCTACGAGCAGTACTTC

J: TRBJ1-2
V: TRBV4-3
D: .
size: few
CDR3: CASSHLGRDYGYTF
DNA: TGCGCCAGCAGCCACCTGGGACGGGACTATGGCTACACCTTC

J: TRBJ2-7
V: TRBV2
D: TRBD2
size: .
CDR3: CASSPRGGEQYF
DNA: TGTGCCAGCAGTCCCCGGGGGGGAGAGCAGTACTTC

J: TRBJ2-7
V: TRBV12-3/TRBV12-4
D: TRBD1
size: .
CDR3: CASSPTGHSYEQYF
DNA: TGTGCCAGCAGCCCGACAGGGCACTCCTACGAGCAGTACTTC

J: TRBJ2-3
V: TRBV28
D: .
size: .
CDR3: CASSSAEGRGRGDTQYF
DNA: TGTGCCAGCAGCTCCGCCGAGGGCAGGGGAAGGGGAGATACGCAGTATTTT

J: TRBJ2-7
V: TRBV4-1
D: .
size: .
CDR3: CASSQGLGYEQYF
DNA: TGCGCCAGCAGCCAAGGTCTCGGGTACGAGCAGTACTTC

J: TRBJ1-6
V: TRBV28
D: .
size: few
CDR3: CASSLGDTGVSPLHF
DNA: TGTGCCAGCAGTTTGGGGGACACTGGGGTTTCACCCCTCCACTTT

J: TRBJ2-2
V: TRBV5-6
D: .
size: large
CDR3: CASSLLEGANTGELFF
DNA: TGTGCCAGCAGCTTGTTGGAGGGGGCGAACACCGGGGAGCTGTTTTTT

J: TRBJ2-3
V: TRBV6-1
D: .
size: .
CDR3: CASSPPGAADTQYF
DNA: TGTGCCAGCAGTCCGCCAGGGGCTGCAGATACGCAGTATTTT